This T cell receptor beta chain was found in a study of blood T cell repertoires in COVID-19. Germline V lookup: CDR1 SGHTA, CDR2 FQGTGA. V dropped 0 bases and J dropped 11 bases, with 9 bases sitting between them. The CDR3 extends over 12 amino acids. The method was immunoSEQ multiplex PCR; TCRdb's version includes in-frame clones alone and lacks a portion of them. The table records approximately 110,000 clones, approximately 90% of them present only once. The J gene is TRBJ2-3, the V gene TRBV7-3; possible D gene TRBD1, 5 bases. This sequence was found in a woman aged 45-60 years with acute or convalescent COVID-19. Source material: peripheral blood. The CDR3 region is CASSLTKGLQYF. Here the CDR3 DNA reads TGTGCCAGCAGCTTAACCAAGGGGTTGCAGTATTTT.